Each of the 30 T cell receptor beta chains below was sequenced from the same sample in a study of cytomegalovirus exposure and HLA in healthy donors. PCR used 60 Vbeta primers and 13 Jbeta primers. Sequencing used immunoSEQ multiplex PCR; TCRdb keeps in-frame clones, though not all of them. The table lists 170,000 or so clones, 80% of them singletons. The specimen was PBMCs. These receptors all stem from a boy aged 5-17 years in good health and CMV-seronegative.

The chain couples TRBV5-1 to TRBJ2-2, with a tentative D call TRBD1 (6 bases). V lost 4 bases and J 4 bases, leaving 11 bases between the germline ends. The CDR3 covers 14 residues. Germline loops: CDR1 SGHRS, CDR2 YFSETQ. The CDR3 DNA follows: TGCGCCAGCAGCGAGACAGGTAGCACCGGGGAGCTGTTTTTT. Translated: CASSETGSTGELFF.

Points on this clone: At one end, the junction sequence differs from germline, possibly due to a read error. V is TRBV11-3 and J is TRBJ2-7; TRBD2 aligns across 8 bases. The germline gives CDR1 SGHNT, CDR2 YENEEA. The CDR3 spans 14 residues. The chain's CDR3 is CASSLPLAATGCQF. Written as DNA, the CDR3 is TGTGCCAGCAGCTTACCACTAGCGGCCACGGGATGTCAGTTC.

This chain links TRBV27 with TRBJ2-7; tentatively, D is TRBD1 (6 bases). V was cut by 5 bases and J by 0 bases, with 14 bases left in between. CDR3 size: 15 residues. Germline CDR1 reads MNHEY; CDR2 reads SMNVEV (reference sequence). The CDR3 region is CASSRGQSTSYEQYF. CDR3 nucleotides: TGTGCCAGCAGTCGAGGACAGTCCACCTCCTACGAGCAGTACTTC.

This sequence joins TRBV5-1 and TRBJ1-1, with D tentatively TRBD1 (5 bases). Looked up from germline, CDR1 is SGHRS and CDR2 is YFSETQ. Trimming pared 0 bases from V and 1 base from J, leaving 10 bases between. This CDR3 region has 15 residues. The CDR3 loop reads CASSLDRGKNTEAFF. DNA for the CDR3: TGCGCCAGCAGCTTGGACCGGGGGAAGAACACTGAAGCTTTCTTT.

The CDR3: CASRLDRSQETQYF. The CDR3 region has the DNA TGTGCCAGTAGATTGGACAGGTCCCAAGAGACCCAGTACTTC. The chain is built from TRBV19 and TRBJ2-5; TRBD1 agrees at 7 bases. The length of the CDR3 is 14 residues. Germline CDR1 reads LNHDA; CDR2 reads SQIVND (reference sequence). Trimming removed 6 bases from V and 1 base from J; junction bases left unmatched: 5. The whole variable domain, remainder taken from reference TRBV19 and TRBJ2-5, is DGGITQSPKYLFRKEGQNVTLSCEQNLNHDAMYWYRQDPGQGLRLIYYSQIVNDFQKGDIAEGYSVSREKKESFPLTVTSAQKNPTAFYLCASRLDRSQETQYFGPGTRLLVL.

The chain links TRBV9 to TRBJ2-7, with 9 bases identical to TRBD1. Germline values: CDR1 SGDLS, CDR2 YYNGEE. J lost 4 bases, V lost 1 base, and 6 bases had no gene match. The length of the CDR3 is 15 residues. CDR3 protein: CASSVSGTGSYEQYF. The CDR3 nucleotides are TGTGCCAGCAGCGTATCTGGGACAGGGTCGTACGAGCAGTACTTC.

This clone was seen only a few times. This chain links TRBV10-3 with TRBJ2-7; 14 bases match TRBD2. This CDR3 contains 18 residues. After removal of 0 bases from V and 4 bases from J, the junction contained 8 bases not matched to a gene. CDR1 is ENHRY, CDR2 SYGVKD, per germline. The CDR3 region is CAISESSGTSGSGYEQYF. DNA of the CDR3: TGTGCCATCAGTGAGTCCTCCGGGACTAGCGGGAGTGGATACGAGCAGTACTTC.

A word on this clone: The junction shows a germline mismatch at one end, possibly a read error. The CDR3: CASSKDGTSGGGVVETQYF. The CDR3 DNA reads TGCGCCAGCAGCAAAGACGGGACTAGCGGGGGGGGCGTGGTGGAGACCCAGTACTTC. The V call is TRBV4-1, the J call TRBJ2-5; 16 bases match TRBD2. The V gene's germline CDR1 is MGHRA and CDR2 YSYEKL. This CDR3 is 19 amino acids long.

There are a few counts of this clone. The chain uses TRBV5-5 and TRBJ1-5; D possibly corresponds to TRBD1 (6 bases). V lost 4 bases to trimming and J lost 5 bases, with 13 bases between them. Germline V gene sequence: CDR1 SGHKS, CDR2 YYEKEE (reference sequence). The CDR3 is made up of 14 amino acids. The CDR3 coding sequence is TGTGCCAGCAGCCCTGGACAGAGAGATCAGCCCCAGCATTTT. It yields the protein CASSPGQRDQPQHF. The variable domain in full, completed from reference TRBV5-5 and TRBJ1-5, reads DAGVTQSPTHLIKTRGQQVTLRCSPISGHKSVSWYQQVLGQGPQFIFQYYEKEERGRGNFPDRFSARQFPNYSSELNVNALLLGDSALYLCASSPGQRDQPQHFGDGTRLSIL.

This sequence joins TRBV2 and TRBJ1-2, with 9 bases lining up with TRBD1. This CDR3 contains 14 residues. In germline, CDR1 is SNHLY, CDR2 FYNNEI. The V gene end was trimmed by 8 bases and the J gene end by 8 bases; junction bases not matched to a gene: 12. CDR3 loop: CASRGDRVSLGYTF. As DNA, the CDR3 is TGTGCCAGCCGGGGGGACAGGGTGTCCCTCGGCTACACCTTC.

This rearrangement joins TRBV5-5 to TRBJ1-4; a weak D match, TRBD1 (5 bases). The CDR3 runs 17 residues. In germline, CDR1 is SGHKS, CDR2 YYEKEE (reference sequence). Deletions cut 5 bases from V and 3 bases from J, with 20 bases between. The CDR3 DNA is TGTGCCAGCAGTTGGGGGGAAGGGGTTGTCTCTAATGAAAAACTGTTTTTT. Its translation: CASSWGEGVVSNEKLFF.

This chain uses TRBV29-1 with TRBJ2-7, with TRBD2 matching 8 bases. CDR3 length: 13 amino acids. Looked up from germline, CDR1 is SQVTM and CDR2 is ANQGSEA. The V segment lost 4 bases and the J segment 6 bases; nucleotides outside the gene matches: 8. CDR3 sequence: CSVAGLAGGEQYF. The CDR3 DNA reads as TGCAGCGTTGCCGGGCTAGCGGGTGGCGAGCAGTACTTC.

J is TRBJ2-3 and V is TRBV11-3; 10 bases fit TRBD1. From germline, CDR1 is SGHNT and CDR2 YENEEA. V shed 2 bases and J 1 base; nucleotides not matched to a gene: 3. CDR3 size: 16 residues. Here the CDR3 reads CASSLRGTGGTDTQYF. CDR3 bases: TGTGCCAGCAGCTTAAGGGGGACAGGGGGCACAGATACGCAGTATTTT.

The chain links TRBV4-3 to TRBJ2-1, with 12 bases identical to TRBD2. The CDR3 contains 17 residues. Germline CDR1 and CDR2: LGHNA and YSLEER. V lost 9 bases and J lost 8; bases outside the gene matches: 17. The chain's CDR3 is CASSEGGTSGRRDEQFF. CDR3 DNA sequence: TGCGCCAGTAGTGAGGGGGGGACTAGCGGGCGTAGGGATGAGCAGTTCTTC.

The CDR3 bases are TGTGCCAGCTCCTACGGGACAGGGTCCTACGAGCAGTACTTC. Translation gives CASSYGTGSYEQYF. V is TRBV18 and J is TRBJ2-7, with TRBD1 matching over 9 bases. Germline CDR1 and CDR2: KGHSH and LQKENI. V gave up 6 bases and J gave up 1 base; unmatched junction bases: 4. The CDR3 length is 14 residues.

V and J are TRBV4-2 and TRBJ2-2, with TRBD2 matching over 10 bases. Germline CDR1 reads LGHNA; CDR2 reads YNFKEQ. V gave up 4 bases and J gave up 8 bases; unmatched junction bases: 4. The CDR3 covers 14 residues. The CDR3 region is CASSPGLAIGELFF. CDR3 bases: TGTGCCAGCAGCCCGGGACTAGCGATAGGGGAGCTGTTTTTT.

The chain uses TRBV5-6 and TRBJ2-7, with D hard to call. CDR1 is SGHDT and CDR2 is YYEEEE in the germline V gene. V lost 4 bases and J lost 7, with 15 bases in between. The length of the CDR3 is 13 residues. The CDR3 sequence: CASSTLPSGEQYF. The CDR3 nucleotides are TGTGCCAGCAGCACACTCCCATCGGGTGAGCAGTACTTC.

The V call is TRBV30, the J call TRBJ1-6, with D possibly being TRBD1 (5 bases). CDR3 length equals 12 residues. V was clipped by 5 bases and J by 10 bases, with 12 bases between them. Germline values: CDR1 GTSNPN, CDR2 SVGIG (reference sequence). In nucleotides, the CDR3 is TGTGCCTGGGGCTGGTCAGGGTCACCCCTCCACTTT. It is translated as CAWGWSGSPLHF.

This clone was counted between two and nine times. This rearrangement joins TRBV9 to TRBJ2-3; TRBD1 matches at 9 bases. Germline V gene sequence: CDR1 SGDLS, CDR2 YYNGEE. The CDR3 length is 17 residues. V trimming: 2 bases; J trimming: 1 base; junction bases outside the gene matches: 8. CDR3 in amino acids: CASSVSQGAAGTDTQYF. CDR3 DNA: TGTGCCAGCAGCGTTTCACAGGGGGCGGCAGGCACAGATACGCAGTATTTT.

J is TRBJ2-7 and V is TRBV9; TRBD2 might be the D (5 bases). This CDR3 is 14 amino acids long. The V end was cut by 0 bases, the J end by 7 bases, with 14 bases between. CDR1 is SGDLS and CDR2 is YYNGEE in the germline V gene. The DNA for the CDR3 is TGTGCCAGCAGCGTAGTCTTCTCGGGCGGGGAGCAGTACTTC. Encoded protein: CASSVVFSGGEQYF.

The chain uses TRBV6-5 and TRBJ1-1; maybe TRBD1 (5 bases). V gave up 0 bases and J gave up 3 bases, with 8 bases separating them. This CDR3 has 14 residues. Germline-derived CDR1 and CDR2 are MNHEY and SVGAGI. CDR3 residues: CASSYSKGDTEAFF. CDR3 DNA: TGTGCCAGCAGTTACTCTAAAGGGGACACTGAAGCTTTCTTT.

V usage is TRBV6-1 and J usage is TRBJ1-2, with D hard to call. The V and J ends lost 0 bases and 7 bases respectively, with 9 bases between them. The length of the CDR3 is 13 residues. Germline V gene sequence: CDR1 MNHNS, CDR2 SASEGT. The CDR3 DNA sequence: TGTGCCAGCAGTGAAGCCTTCCCGAGTGGCTACACCTTC. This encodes CASSEAFPSGYTF.

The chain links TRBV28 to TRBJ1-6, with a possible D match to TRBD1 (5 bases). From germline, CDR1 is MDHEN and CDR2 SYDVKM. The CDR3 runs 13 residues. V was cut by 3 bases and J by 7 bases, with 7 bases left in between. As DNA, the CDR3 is TGTGCCAGCAGTTTTGGGGGGAATTCACCCCTCCACTTT. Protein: CASSFGGNSPLHF.

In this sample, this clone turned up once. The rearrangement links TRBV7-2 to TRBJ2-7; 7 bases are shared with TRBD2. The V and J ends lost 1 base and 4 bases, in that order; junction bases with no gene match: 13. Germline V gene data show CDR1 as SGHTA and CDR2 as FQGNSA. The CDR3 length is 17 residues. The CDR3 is CASSLEWVAGLTYEQYF. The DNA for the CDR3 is TGTGCCAGCAGCTTAGAGTGGGTAGCGGGTTTGACTTACGAGCAGTACTTC.

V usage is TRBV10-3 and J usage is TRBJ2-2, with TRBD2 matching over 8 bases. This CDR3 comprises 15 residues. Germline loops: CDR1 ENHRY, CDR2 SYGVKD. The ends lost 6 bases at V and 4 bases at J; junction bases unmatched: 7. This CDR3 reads CAIRPGLEGTGELFF. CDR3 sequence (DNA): TGTGCCATCAGACCGGGACTAGAGGGCACCGGGGAGCTGTTTTTT.

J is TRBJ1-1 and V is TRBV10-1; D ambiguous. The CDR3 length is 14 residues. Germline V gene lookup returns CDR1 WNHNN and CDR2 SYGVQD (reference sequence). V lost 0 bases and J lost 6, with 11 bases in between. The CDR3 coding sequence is TGCGCCAGCAGTGAGTCGATCGGGTCGCCTGAAGCTTTCTTT. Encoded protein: CASSESIGSPEAFF.

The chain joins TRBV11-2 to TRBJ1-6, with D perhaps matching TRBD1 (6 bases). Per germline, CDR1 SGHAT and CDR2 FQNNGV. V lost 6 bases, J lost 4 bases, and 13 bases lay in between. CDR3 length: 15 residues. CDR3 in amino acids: CASSPADSYNSPLHF. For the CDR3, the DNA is TGTGCCAGCAGTCCTGCGGACAGTTATAATTCACCCCTCCACTTT.

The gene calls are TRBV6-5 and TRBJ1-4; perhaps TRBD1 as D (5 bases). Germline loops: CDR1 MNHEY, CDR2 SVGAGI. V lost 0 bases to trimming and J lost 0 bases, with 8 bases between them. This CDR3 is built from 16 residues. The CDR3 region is CASSYSAGPTNEKLFF. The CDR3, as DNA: TGTGCCAGCAGTTACTCTGCGGGACCAACTAATGAAAAACTGTTTTTT.

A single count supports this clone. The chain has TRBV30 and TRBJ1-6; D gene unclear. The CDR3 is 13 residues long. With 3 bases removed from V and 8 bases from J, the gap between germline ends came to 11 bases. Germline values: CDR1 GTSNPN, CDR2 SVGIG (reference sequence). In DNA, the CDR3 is TGTGCCTGGAGCCCACTCATAGATTCACCCCTCCACTTT. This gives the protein CAWSPLIDSPLHF.

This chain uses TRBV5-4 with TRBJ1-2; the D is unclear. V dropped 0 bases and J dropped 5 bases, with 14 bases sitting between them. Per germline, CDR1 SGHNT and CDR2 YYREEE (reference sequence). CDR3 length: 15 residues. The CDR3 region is CASSLVGSTGYGYTF. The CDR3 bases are TGTGCCAGCAGCTTGGTTGGGAGCACCGGGTATGGCTACACCTTC.